The entry that follows covers one T cell receptor (beta chain) sequence. Per the germline V gene, CDR1 is SGHNT and CDR2 is YYREEE (reference sequence). This CDR3 contains 14 residues. The V end lost 0 bases, the J end lost 11 bases, and 18 bases lay between the germline ends. Libraries were prepared by immunoSEQ multiplex PCR; TCRdb keeps only in-frame clonotypes and omits some of them. The sample lists 310,000 or so clones, about nine tenths occurring once. This record comes from a study of blood T cell repertoires in COVID-19. Across the study: The United States, Italy and Spain provided the acute and convalescent COVID-19 samples.

Participants spanned ages about 18 to 100 years and resided in 20 to 30 US areas. Assignment of participants to cohorts was predicated upon participant-reported clinical history. In Cohort 3, a recovered donor had either two negative PCRs, clearance, or symptom resolution. What was sequenced was PBMCs or T cells enriched from blood (not recorded which). This sequence joins TRBV5-4 and TRBJ2-7, with D maybe TRBD1 (5 bases). The receptor comes from a young woman who had recovered from COVID-19. CDR3 coding DNA: TGTGCCAGCAGCTTGGCATTAACCGGGCTACAGGAGTACTTC. Protein sequence: CASSLALTGLQEYF.